One sample yielded the 29 T cell receptor beta chains listed below, sequenced in a study of T cell responses to AZD1222 COVID-19 vaccine. The protocol was immunoSEQ multiplex PCR, while the TCRdb copy is restricted to in-frame clones and leaves out a portion. The sample has 70,000 to 85,000 clones, about 80% seen once. The sample consisted of peripheral blood, taken 28 days after the second AZD1222 dose. The receptors originated from an adult who received the AZD1222 COVID-19 vaccine.

The chain combines TRBV28 with TRBJ2-3; D is unclear. The V end lost 6 bases, the J end lost 1 base, and 14 bases lay between the germline ends. Germline V gene lookup returns CDR1 MDHEN and CDR2 SYDVKM. The length of the CDR3 is 15 residues. In nucleotides, the CDR3 is TGTGCCAGCAGCATAACAGCTATTGGCACAGATACGCAGTATTTT. Its protein is CASSITAIGTDTQYF.

The chain is built from TRBV4-2 and TRBJ2-3, with TRBD2 identical over 9 bases. The V gene's germline CDR1 is LGHNA and CDR2 YNFKEQ. The V segment lost 3 bases and the J segment 6 bases; nucleotides outside the gene matches: 10. The CDR3 runs 16 residues. The CDR3 region has the DNA TGTGCCAGCAGCCATTTGAATAGCGGGAGCATGGATACGCAGTATTTT. This codes for CASSHLNSGSMDTQYF.

This rearrangement joins TRBV2 to TRBJ2-7, with TRBD1 identical over 10 bases. J lost 4 bases, V lost 5 bases, and 8 bases had no gene match. The CDR3 loop spans 15 amino acids. In germline, CDR1 is SNHLY, CDR2 FYNNEI. CDR3 sequence (DNA): TGTGCCAGCAGTACCGGCGGACAGGGGGTTTACGAGCAGTACTTC. Amino acid sequence: CASSTGGQGVYEQYF.

CDR3 protein: CASSPTRRNTGELFF. In DNA, the CDR3 is TGTGCCAGCAGCCCCACTCGGAGGAACACCGGGGAGCTGTTTTTT. V gene TRBV7-2 combines with J gene TRBJ2-2; D remains ambiguous. This CDR3 has 15 amino acids. The germline CDR1 and CDR2 sequences are SGHTA and FQGNSA. Trimming pared 5 bases from V and 1 base from J, leaving 11 bases between.

This rearrangement joins TRBV30 to TRBJ2-5, with 7 bases lining up with TRBD2. Germline V lookup: CDR1 GTSNPN, CDR2 SVGIG (reference sequence). Trimming cost V 0 bases and J 6 bases; bases outside gene matches: 7. There are 14 residues in the CDR3. The CDR3 spells CAWSVGGDSKTQYF. In DNA form, the CDR3 reads TGTGCCTGGAGTGTGGGGGGGGATTCAAAGACCCAGTACTTC.

This chain links TRBV30 with TRBJ2-2; 10 bases are shared with TRBD1. This CDR3 comprises 17 residues. CDR1 is GTSNPN and CDR2 is SVGIG in the germline V gene (reference sequence). V gave up 1 base and J gave up 8 bases; unmatched junction bases: 13. The CDR3: CAWSADRGILTGGELFF. CDR3 sequence (DNA): TGTGCCTGGAGTGCGGACAGGGGGATATTAACGGGAGGGGAGCTGTTTTTT.

This clone has ten or more counts. The chain has TRBV6-1 and TRBJ1-4; the match to TRBD1 covers 9 bases. V shed 1 base and J 7 bases; nucleotides not matched to a gene: 7. CDR3 length equals 16 residues. Per germline, CDR1 MNHNS and CDR2 SASEGT. The CDR3 region has the DNA TGTGCCAGCAGTGAAGTTGCGGGACAGGGAGGTGAAAAACTGTTTTTT. It yields the protein CASSEVAGQGGEKLFF.

A few counts support this clone. The J gene is TRBJ2-7, the V gene TRBV4-2, with TRBD2 matching 12 bases. Trimming cost V 3 bases and J 3 bases; bases outside gene matches: 6. Germline V gives CDR1 LGHNA, CDR2 YNFKEQ. The CDR3 is 16 amino acids. CDR3 coding DNA: TGTGCCAGCAGCCAGTTCGGACTAGCGGGGAACTACGAGCAGTACTTC. Protein sequence: CASSQFGLAGNYEQYF.

The chain joins TRBV7-2 to TRBJ1-2; weak D call: TRBD1 (5 bases). Trimming took 2 bases from V and 6 from J, leaving 13 bases between them. The CDR3 loop spans 14 amino acids. Germline CDR1 SGHTA, CDR2 FQGNSA. The CDR3 region has the DNA TGTGCCAGCAGCTTATTCAGGGCCCAAAATGGCTACACCTTC. Its protein is CASSLFRAQNGYTF.

As DNA, the CDR3 is TGCAGCGTTGCGACAGGGCGGGACTATGGCTACACCTTC. It specifies CSVATGRDYGYTF. The chain links TRBV29-1 to TRBJ1-2; 7 bases fit TRBD1. The CDR3 sequence is 13 residues long. After removal of 4 bases from V and 3 bases from J, the junction contained 5 bases not matched to a gene. CDR1 and CDR2 (germline): SQVTM, ANQGSEA. Supplemented by reference TRBV29-1 and TRBJ1-2, the full variable domain reads SAVISQKPSRDICQRGTSLTIQCQVDSQVTMMFWYRQQPGQSLTLIATANQGSEATYESGFVIDKFPISRPNLTFSTLTVSNMSPEDSSIYLCSVATGRDYGYTFGSGTRLTVV.

The rearrangement joins TRBV28 to TRBJ1-2; 8 bases are shared with TRBD1. The germline V gene has CDR1 MDHEN and CDR2 SYDVKM. V was pared by 5 bases and J by 8 bases, with 7 bases of the junction left unmatched. This CDR3 contains 13 residues. CDR3 in DNA: TGTGCCAGCAGTCAGGGACAGGCGGGAGGCTACACCTTC. As protein: CASSQGQAGGYTF.

The chain couples TRBV12-3 or TRBV12-4 to TRBJ1-4, with D uncertain. This CDR3 has 13 residues. V lost 2 bases to trimming and J lost 5 bases, with 6 bases between them. The CDR3 sequence: CASSLTRNEKLFF. Written as DNA, the CDR3 is TGTGCCAGCAGTTTAACCAGAAATGAAAAACTGTTTTTT.

This sequence joins TRBV19 and TRBJ2-7; D might be TRBD1 (5 bases). CDR1 is LNHDA and CDR2 is SQIVND in the germline V gene (reference sequence). V gave up 3 bases and J gave up 7 bases, with 7 bases separating them. The CDR3 length is 11 residues. DNA for the CDR3: TGTGCCAGTAGTATCAGGGATGAGCAGTACTTC. It translates to CASSIRDEQYF. The variable domain in full, with the rest retrieved from reference TRBV19 and TRBJ2-7, is DGGITQSPKYLFRKEGQNVTLSCEQNLNHDAMYWYRQDPGQGLRLIYYSQIVNDFQKGDIAEGYSVSREKKESFPLTVTSAQKNPTAFYLCASSIRDEQYFGPGTRLTVT.

The chain employs TRBV7-3 and TRBJ2-2; a possible D gene is TRBD1 (6 bases). Trimming cost V 5 bases and J 6 bases, with 10 bases left between them. This CDR3 has 13 residues. Germline V gene data show CDR1 as SGHTA and CDR2 as FQGTGA. In nucleotides, the CDR3 is TGTGCCAGCAGCCCTCCAGGGGCCGGGGAGCTGTTTTTT. It encodes CASSPPGAGELFF. Based on the CDR3 plus reference TRBV7-3 and TRBJ2-2, the full variable domain is GAGVSQTPSNKVTEKGKYVELRCDPISGHTALYWYRQSLGQGPEFLIYFQGTGAADDSGLPNDRFFAVRPEGSVSTLKIQRTERGDSAVYLCASSPPGAGELFFGEGSRLTVL.

The genes are TRBV6-5 and TRBJ1-5; D unclear. V shed 4 bases and J shed 4 bases, with 17 bases lying between them. CDR1 MNHEY and CDR2 SVGAGI come from the germline V gene. The CDR3 sequence is 16 residues long. CDR3 amino acids: CASSSEGPGKNQPQHF. In DNA, the CDR3 is TGTGCCAGCAGTTCGGAAGGGCCTGGCAAGAATCAGCCCCAGCATTTT.

The chain has TRBV28 and TRBJ1-5; the D is unclear. Trimming removed 7 bases at V and 2 bases at J, with 12 bases between. Germline V CDR1 and CDR2: MDHEN, SYDVKM. This CDR3 is 14 amino acids long. As DNA, the CDR3 is TGTGCCAGCACGGGCTACGTGGGCAATCAGCCCCAGCATTTT. This sequence encodes CASTGYVGNQPQHF.

The chain has TRBV10-3 and TRBJ2-7; 10 nucleotides line up with TRBD2. Trimming took 7 bases from V and 0 from J; bases not matched to a gene: 6. This CDR3 is 15 amino acids long. Germline CDR1 ENHRY, CDR2 SYGVKD. The CDR3 sequence is CAINTGTSDSYEQYF. Here the CDR3 DNA reads TGTGCCATCAATACCGGGACTAGCGACTCCTACGAGCAGTACTTC.

The CDR3 sequence: CASRGQGGGYTF. CDR3 sequence (DNA): TGTGCCAGCAGAGGACAGGGCGGTGGCTACACCTTC. This chain connects TRBV25-1 to TRBJ1-2; 8 bases are shared with TRBD1. The germline CDR1 and CDR2 sequences are MGHDK and SYGVNS. CDR3 length: 12 residues. The J segment lost 7 bases and the V segment lost 6 bases, leaving 4 bases of the junction unmatched.

This chain connects TRBV5-4 to TRBJ2-5, with a tentative D call TRBD2 (6 bases). The CDR3 covers 16 residues. CDR1 and CDR2 (germline): SGHNT, YYREEE (reference sequence). Between the trimmed V and J ends, which lost 4 bases and 2 bases, there was a span of 18 bases. Here the CDR3 reads CASSPQTGTLQETQYF. DNA of the CDR3: TGTGCCAGCAGCCCACAAACGGGGACTTTACAAGAGACCCAGTACTTC.

This sequence joins TRBV9 and TRBJ2-3; 12 nucleotides agree with TRBD2. From germline, CDR1 is SGDLS and CDR2 YYNGEE. The CDR3 runs to 16 residues. Trimming at V came to 4 bases and at J to 5 bases, leaving 8 bases not matched to a gene. CDR3 protein: CASSPPGLAGQDTQYF. The DNA for the CDR3 is TGTGCCAGCAGCCCCCCCGGACTAGCGGGACAAGATACGCAGTATTTT.

This clone is a singleton in its sample. This chain links TRBV7-2 with TRBJ2-3, with D perhaps TRBD1 (5 bases). Germline V CDR1 and CDR2: SGHTA, FQGNSA. This CDR3 region has 17 residues. With 2 bases removed from V and 5 bases from J, the gap between germline ends came to 20 bases. This CDR3 is CASSLSPGPLPGDTQYF. The CDR3 DNA sequence: TGTGCCAGCAGCTTATCCCCAGGGCCCCTGCCGGGAGATACGCAGTATTTT.

The chain carries TRBV19 and TRBJ1-5; D is unclear. Germline values: CDR1 LNHDA, CDR2 SQIVND (reference sequence). V was clipped by 3 bases and J by 6 bases, with 12 bases between them. CDR3 length equals 14 residues. The CDR3 protein is CASSMDLPGQPQHF. In DNA, the CDR3 is TGTGCCAGTAGTATGGACCTCCCCGGTCAGCCCCAGCATTTT.

The V and J genes are TRBV18 and TRBJ1-1, with a weak D call TRBD1 (5 bases). V gave up 4 bases and J gave up 3 bases, with 9 bases separating them. Germline V CDR1 and CDR2: KGHSH, LQKENI. The CDR3 has 13 residues. The CDR3 bases are TGTGCCAGCTCACGGGGGTTGGACACTGAAGCTTTCTTT. This encodes CASSRGLDTEAFF.

The rearrangement uses TRBV6-6 and TRBJ2-7; D is perhaps TRBD1 or TRBD2 (5 bases each). Germline lookup yields CDR1 MNHNY and CDR2 SVGAGI (reference sequence). CDR3 length: 15 amino acids. V dropped 0 bases and J dropped 4 bases, with 13 bases sitting between them. The DNA for the CDR3 is TGTGCCAGCAGTTACTCCGATGGGGGTGGGTACGAGCAGTACTTC. Protein product: CASSYSDGGGYEQYF.

The chain uses TRBV7-9 and TRBJ1-1; a weak D match, TRBD1 (5 bases). CDR1 SEHNR and CDR2 FQNEAQ come from the germline V gene (reference sequence). The CDR3 contains 12 residues. V was pared by 5 bases and J by 6 bases, with 10 bases between. CDR3 sequence (DNA): TGTGCCAGCAGCCTGGGGGGGTCTGAAGCTTTCTTT. This sequence encodes CASSLGGSEAFF.

A single count supports this clone. This chain uses TRBV7-8 with TRBJ2-5, with D unclear. Germline V gene lookup returns CDR1 SGHVS and CDR2 FQNEAQ. Trimming left V 5 bases short and J 2 bases short, with 18 bases between. The CDR3 has 16 amino acids. CDR3 loop: CASSRGRLIRQETQYF. In nucleotides, the CDR3 is TGTGCCAGCAGCCGAGGAAGACTTATTCGACAAGAGACCCAGTACTTC.

The chain couples TRBV7-2 to TRBJ1-5, with a weak D call TRBD1 (6 bases). Germline V gene sequence: CDR1 SGHTA, CDR2 FQGNSA. The ends were cut back, 1 base at V and 6 bases at J, with 10 bases in the middle. This CDR3 is built from 14 residues. The CDR3 DNA reads as TGTGCCAGCAGCTTAGACAGGGTTGGTCAGCCCCAGCATTTT. Translated, it gives CASSLDRVGQPQHF.

This clone has more than one count but fewer than ten. The CDR3 region is CASSQASRGEGNSPLHF. The CDR3 bases are TGCGCCAGCAGCCAAGCCTCAAGGGGGGAAGGTAATTCACCCCTCCACTTT. This sequence joins TRBV4-1 and TRBJ1-6; D perhaps matches TRBD1 (6 bases). This CDR3 has 17 amino acids. Looked up from germline, CDR1 is MGHRA and CDR2 is YSYEKL. Deletions cut 1 base from V and 6 bases from J, with 16 bases between.

The rearrangement joins TRBV7-9 to TRBJ2-1, with D possibly matching TRBD1 (6 bases). This CDR3 comprises 15 residues. The V and J ends lost 2 bases and 9 bases respectively, with 17 bases between them. CDR1 is SEHNR, CDR2 FQNEAQ, per germline (reference sequence). CDR3 amino acids: CASSLQGSSLPEQFF. CDR3 bases: TGTGCCAGCAGCTTACAGGGGTCGAGCCTCCCTGAGCAGTTCTTC. Drawing the rest from reference TRBV7-9 and TRBJ2-1, the complete variable domain is DTGVSQNPRHKITKRGQNVTFRCDPISEHNRLYWYRQTLGQGPEFLTYFQNEAQLEKSRLLSDRFSAERPKGSFSTLEIQRTEQGDSAMYLCASSLQGSSLPEQFFGPGTRLTVL.